Each of the 22 T cell receptor beta chains below was sequenced from the same sample in a study of shared clonotypes between healthy human individuals. Using immunoSEQ multiplex PCR, the repertoire was profiled, and TCRdb retains in-frame clones only, with some absent. Of around 500,000 clones listed, 70% to 80% are singletons. The material sequenced was PBMCs. These receptors came from a woman aged 40 to 50 in good health. Some clones in this sample may be carry-over from other donors' samples.

The chain joins TRBV11-2 to TRBJ2-6; maybe TRBD1 (6 bases). From germline, CDR1 is SGHAT and CDR2 FQNNGV. This CDR3 is 14 amino acids long. V lost 5 bases, J lost 7 bases, and 12 bases lay in between. Written as DNA, the CDR3 is TGTGCCAGCAGCGAGACAGGTCTAGCCAACGTCCTGACTTTC. It yields the protein CASSETGLANVLTF.

V gene TRBV11-2 combines with J gene TRBJ2-7; D tentatively fits TRBD1 or TRBD2 (5 bases each). CDR3 length: 15 amino acids. The germline gives CDR1 SGHAT, CDR2 FQNNGV. Between the trimmed V and J ends, which lost 4 bases and 3 bases, there was a span of 16 bases. Written as DNA, the CDR3 is TGTGCCAGCAGCTACCGGGACCTAACCATCTACGAGCAGTACTTC. Residues: CASSYRDLTIYEQYF.

In regard to this clone: This may be a read error: a much more frequent sequence differs by one nucleotide. The chain carries TRBV7-2 and TRBJ1-2, with D hard to call. Per the germline V gene, CDR1 is SGHTA and CDR2 is FQGNSA. Trimming cost V 1 base and J 0 bases, with 12 bases left between them. The CDR3 extends over 16 amino acids. The CDR3 region is CASSLVAGSPNYGYTF. CDR3 nucleotide sequence: TGTGCCAGCAGCTTAGTCGCGGGCAGCCCTAACTATGGCTACACCTTC.

The V and J genes are TRBV19 and TRBJ2-5; TRBD2 aligns across 7 bases. J gave up 4 bases and V 3 bases, and 17 bases lay outside the gene matches. The CDR3 extends over 18 amino acids. The germline CDR1 and CDR2 sequences are LNHDA and SQIVND (reference sequence). The CDR3 loop is CASSMRRINGGRGETQYF. The CDR3 nucleotides are TGTGCCAGTAGTATGCGGCGGATTAATGGCGGGAGAGGAGAGACCCAGTACTTC.

This clone was seen a single time. The chain is built from TRBV7-9 and TRBJ2-3, with a possible D match to TRBD2 (6 bases). The germline V gene encodes CDR1 SEHNR and CDR2 FQNEAQ (reference sequence). This CDR3 contains 13 residues. CDR3 in DNA: TGTGCTTCAATCCGGCGGGGAGCAGATACGCAGTATTTT. Protein: CASIRRGADTQYF. Complete variable domain (other parts from reference TRBV7-9 and TRBJ2-3): DTGVSQNPRHKITKRGQNVTFRCDPISEHNRLYWYRQTLGQGPEFLTYFQNEAQLEKSRLLSDRFSAERPKGSFSTLEIQRTEQGDSAMYLCASIRRGADTQYFGPGTRLTVL.

This clone showed up just a few times. This chain uses TRBV2 with TRBJ1-5; maybe TRBD1 (6 bases). The length of the CDR3 is 14 residues. Trimming left V 5 bases short and J 4 bases short, with 12 bases between. The germline gives CDR1 SNHLY, CDR2 FYNNEI. The CDR3 region is CASSFDRKNQPQHF. Written as DNA, the CDR3 is TGTGCCAGCAGTTTCGACAGGAAGAATCAGCCCCAGCATTTT.

V and J are TRBV7-9 and TRBJ1-1, with 8 positions matching TRBD1. With 5 bases clipped from V and 2 bases from J, the junction kept 7 bases outside the gene matches. CDR3 length: 15 amino acids. Per germline, CDR1 SEHNR and CDR2 FQNEAQ (reference sequence). CDR3 sequence reads: CASSRTTGANTEAFF. For the CDR3, the DNA is TGTGCCAGCAGCCGAACGACAGGGGCTAACACTGAAGCTTTCTTT. Drawing the rest from reference TRBV7-9 and TRBJ1-1, the complete variable domain is DTGVSQNPRHKITKRGQNVTFRCDPISEHNRLYWYRQTLGQGPEFLTYFQNEAQLEKSRLLSDRFSAERPKGSFSTLEIQRTEQGDSAMYLCASSRTTGANTEAFFGQGTRLTVV.

CDR3: CASGPEQLCPPLHNEKLFF. CDR3 nucleotide sequence: TGTGCTAGTGGTCCGGAACAGTTATGCCCACCACTTCATAATGAAAAACTGTTTTTT. The gene calls are TRBV12-5 and TRBJ1-4; the D is unclear. This CDR3 contains 19 residues. The V gene lost 5 bases and the J gene lost 4 bases, with 26 bases spanning the gap. Per the germline V gene, CDR1 is LGHNT and CDR2 is FRNRAP. The full variable domain, rest sourced from reference TRBV12-5 and TRBJ1-4, is DARVTQTPRHKVTEMGQEVTMRCQPILGHNTVFWYRQTMMQGLELLAYFRNRAPLDDSGMPKDRFSAEMPDATLATLKIQPSEPRDSAVYFCASGPEQLCPPLHNEKLFFGSGTQLSVL.

This clone was recorded a few times. The chain recombines TRBV6-4 with TRBJ2-2; no clear D. Germline CDR1 and CDR2: MRHNA and SNTAGT. This CDR3 is 16 amino acids long. Trimming took off 4 bases at V and 3 bases at J, with 15 bases between the two ends. This CDR3 is CASSGWALLYTGELFF. The CDR3 coding sequence is TGTGCCAGCAGTGGTTGGGCTCTCCTTTACACCGGGGAGCTGTTTTTT.

The J gene is TRBJ1-5, the V gene TRBV4-2; 8 bases are shared with TRBD1. Trimming at V came to 5 bases and at J to 0 bases, leaving 3 bases not matched to a gene. This CDR3 comprises 15 residues. The V gene's germline CDR1 is LGHNA and CDR2 YNFKEQ. CDR3 sequence reads: CASSAQGDSNQPQHF. The CDR3 DNA reads TGTGCCAGCAGCGCACAGGGGGATAGCAATCAGCCCCAGCATTTT.

The rearrangement links TRBV28 to TRBJ2-1, with D possibly being TRBD2 (5 bases). Germline V gene sequence: CDR1 MDHEN, CDR2 SYDVKM. The V gene lost 5 bases and the J gene lost 2 bases, with 13 bases spanning the gap. This CDR3 contains 15 residues. In nucleotides, the CDR3 is TGTGCCAGCAGTCGTGACCCCGGGGCCTACAATGAGCAGTTCTTC. Translation: CASSRDPGAYNEQFF. The variable domain in full, completed from reference TRBV28 and TRBJ2-1, reads DVKVTQSSRYLVKRTGEKVFLECVQDMDHENMFWYRQDPGLGLRLIYFSYDVKMKEKGDIPEGYSVSREKKERFSLILESASTNQTSMYLCASSRDPGAYNEQFFGPGTRLTVL.

This chain links TRBV9 with TRBJ1-4; D uncertain. V lost 4 bases and J 7 bases, leaving 14 bases between the germline ends. Germline CDR1 is SGDLS and CDR2 is YYNGEE. The CDR3 sequence is 14 residues long. Written as DNA, the CDR3 is TGTGCCAGCAGCCCAACGGGGTCCCTTGAAAAACTGTTTTTT. Its protein product is CASSPTGSLEKLFF.

The chain combines TRBV2 with TRBJ1-5; D is undetermined. The germline CDR1 and CDR2 sequences are SNHLY and FYNNEI. The V end was cut by 4 bases, the J end by 2 bases, with 12 bases between. The CDR3 runs to 15 residues. CDR3 nucleotides: TGTGCCAGCAGTGTTTCTGGGCAGGGCAATCAGCCCCAGCATTTT. Encoded protein: CASSVSGQGNQPQHF.

The chain joins TRBV7-2 to TRBJ2-2; D unresolved. Germline V gene data show CDR1 as SGHTA and CDR2 as FQGNSA. The CDR3 extends over 18 amino acids. Trimming took 2 bases from V and 5 from J, leaving 21 bases between them. The CDR3 coding sequence is TGTGCCAGCAGCTTAATGCCAAATCTAGTGGTTGGAACCGGGGAGCTGTTTTTT. Encoded protein: CASSLMPNLVVGTGELFF.

Only a few counts were recorded for this clone. The J gene is TRBJ2-1, the V gene TRBV20-1, with no clear D. V lost 3 bases, J lost 5 bases, and 2 bases lay in between. Germline lookup yields CDR1 DFQATT and CDR2 SNEGSKA (reference sequence). There are 10 residues in the CDR3. The CDR3 sequence is CSARDNEQFF. The CDR3 DNA is TGCAGTGCTAGGGACAATGAGCAGTTCTTC.

The rearrangement links TRBV11-3 to TRBJ2-7, with TRBD1 as a possible D gene (6 bases). V was clipped by 0 bases and J by 0 bases, with 21 bases between them. In germline, CDR1 is SGHNT, CDR2 YENEEA. The CDR3 is made up of 19 amino acids. The CDR3 region has the DNA TGTGCCAGCAGCTTAGATCTCATAGTCGGGCAGGGACACTCCTACGAGCAGTACTTC. It yields the protein CASSLDLIVGQGHSYEQYF.

This clone was recorded once. The V call is TRBV6-6, the J call TRBJ2-3; D is unresolved. V was pared by 2 bases and J by 5 bases, with 8 bases between. CDR3 length equals 13 residues. Germline loops: CDR1 MNHNY, CDR2 SVGAGI (reference sequence). CDR3 sequence reads: CASSYTPGDTQYF. The CDR3 DNA reads TGTGCCAGCAGTTACACCCCGGGAGATACGCAGTATTTT.

CDR3 sequence: CASSWTGLSYEQYF. The CDR3 nucleotides read TGTGCCAGCAGTTGGACAGGGCTATCTTACGAGCAGTACTTC. The gene calls are TRBV6-1 and TRBJ2-7; 8 bases match TRBD1. The trim removed 5 bases at V and 4 bases at J, leaving 7 bases unmatched. Per the germline V gene, CDR1 is MNHNS and CDR2 is SASEGT. The CDR3 totals 14 residues.

The gene calls are TRBV4-1 and TRBJ1-1; the D is unclear. The CDR3 spans 14 residues. The germline V gene has CDR1 MGHRA and CDR2 YSYEKL. With 2 bases removed from V and 0 bases from J, the gap between germline ends came to 7 bases. CDR3 nucleotides: TGCGCCAGCAGCCAACGAACCCTGAACACTGAAGCTTTCTTT. Translating it yields CASSQRTLNTEAFF.

The chain links TRBV29-1 to TRBJ1-3; possible D gene TRBD1, 5 bases. The CDR3 contains 13 residues. In germline, CDR1 is SQVTM, CDR2 ANQGSEA. The V gene lost 4 bases and the J gene lost 4 bases, with 11 bases spanning the gap. The CDR3 loop is CSVAGTIGNTIYF. In DNA form, the CDR3 reads TGCAGCGTTGCCGGGACGATCGGAAACACCATATATTTT.

The chain links TRBV9 to TRBJ2-5, with 7 bases identical to TRBD2. V was clipped by 0 bases and J by 4 bases; unmatched bases: 6. Germline lookup yields CDR1 SGDLS and CDR2 YYNGEE. The CDR3 totals 15 residues. CDR3 sequence: CASSVGGSGGETQYF. The CDR3 DNA follows: TGTGCCAGCAGCGTAGGCGGGTCGGGGGGAGAGACCCAGTACTTC.

The chain is built from TRBV11-2 and TRBJ2-5; D not resolved. The J call may be faulty, since TRBJ2-7 better matches the DNA end. Germline assignment: CDR1 SGHAT and CDR2 FQNNGV. The length of the CDR3 is 12 residues. In nucleotides, the CDR3 is TGTGCCAGCAGCTTTGATCAGCGCGAGCAGTACTTC. The encoded protein is CASSFDQREQYF.